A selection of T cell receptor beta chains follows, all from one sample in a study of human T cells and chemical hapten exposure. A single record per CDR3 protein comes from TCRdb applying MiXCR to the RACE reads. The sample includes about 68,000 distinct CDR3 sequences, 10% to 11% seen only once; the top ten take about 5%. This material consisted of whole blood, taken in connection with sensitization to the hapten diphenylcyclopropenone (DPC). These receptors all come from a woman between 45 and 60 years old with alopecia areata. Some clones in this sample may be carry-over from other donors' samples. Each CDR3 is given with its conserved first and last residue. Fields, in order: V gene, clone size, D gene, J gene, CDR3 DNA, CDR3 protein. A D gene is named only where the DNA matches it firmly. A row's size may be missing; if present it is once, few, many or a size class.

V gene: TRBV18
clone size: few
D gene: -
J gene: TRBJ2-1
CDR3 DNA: TGTGCCAGCTCACCGGGGTTGGAGCGGTACAATGAGCAGTTCTTC
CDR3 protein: CASSPGLERYNEQFF

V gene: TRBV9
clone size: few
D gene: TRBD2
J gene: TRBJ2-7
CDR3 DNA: TGTGCCAGCAGCGTAGAAGCGGGAGCTAGCGGGGGCTACGAGCAGTACTTC
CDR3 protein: CASSVEAGASGGYEQYF

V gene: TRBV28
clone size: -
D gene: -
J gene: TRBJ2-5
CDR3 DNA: TGTGCCGGGGCGCCACGGATGAAACAAGAGACCCAGTACTTC
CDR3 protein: CAGAPRMKQETQYF

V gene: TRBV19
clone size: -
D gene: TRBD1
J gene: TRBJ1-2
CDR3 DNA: TGTGCCAGTAGTAGGGGACAGGGGGCATCCTATGGCTACACCTTC
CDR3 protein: CASSRGQGASYGYTF

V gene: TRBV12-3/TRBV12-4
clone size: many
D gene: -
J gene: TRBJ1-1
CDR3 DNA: TGTGCCAGCAGTATCCAAACAGGGTTAGGGGCTTTCTTT
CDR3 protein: CASSIQTGLGAFF

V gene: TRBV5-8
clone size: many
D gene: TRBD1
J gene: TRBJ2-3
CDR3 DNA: TGTGCCAGCAGCCCCCGGGACAGACCCACAGATACGCAGTATTTT
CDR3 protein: CASSPRDRPTDTQYF

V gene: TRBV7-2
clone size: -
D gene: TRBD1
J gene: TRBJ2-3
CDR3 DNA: TGTGCCAGCAGCACCCCCGGGACAGGGGGCAGGAATACGCAGTATTTT
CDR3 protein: CASSTPGTGGRNTQYF

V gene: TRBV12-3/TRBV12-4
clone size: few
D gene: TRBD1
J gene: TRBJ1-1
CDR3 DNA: TGTGCCAGCAGTTTAGCCCCGGGACAGGGGCCCCTTTCGGGCACTGAAGCTTTCTTT
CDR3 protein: CASSLAPGQGPLSGTEAFF

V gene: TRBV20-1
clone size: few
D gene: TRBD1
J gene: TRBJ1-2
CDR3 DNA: TGCAGTGCTAGTCAGGGGGCGCTAATCTATGGCTACACCTTC
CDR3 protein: CSASQGALIYGYTF

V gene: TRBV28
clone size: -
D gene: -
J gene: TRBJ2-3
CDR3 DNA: TGTGCCAGCAGAAAGGGGAGCACAGATACGCAGTATTTT
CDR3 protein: CASRKGSTDTQYF

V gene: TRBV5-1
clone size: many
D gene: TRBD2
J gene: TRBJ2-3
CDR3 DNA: TGCGCCAGCAGCTTGGTTGCGGGAGCGCCGAGGGATACGCAGTATTTT
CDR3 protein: CASSLVAGAPRDTQYF

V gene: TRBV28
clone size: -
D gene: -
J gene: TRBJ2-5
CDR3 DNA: TGTGCCAGCACGGGGAACCAAGAGACCCAGTACTTC
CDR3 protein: CASTGNQETQYF

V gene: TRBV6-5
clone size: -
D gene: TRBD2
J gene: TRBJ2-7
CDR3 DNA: TGTGCCAGCAGTTACGCTGGGGACGGGGGGGCCTACGAGCAGTACTTC
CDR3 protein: CASSYAGDGGAYEQYF

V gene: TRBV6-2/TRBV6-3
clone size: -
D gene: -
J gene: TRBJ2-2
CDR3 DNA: TGTGCCAGCAGTTATTCGGGACAAGTGAACACCGGGGAGCTGTTTTTT
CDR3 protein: CASSYSGQVNTGELFF

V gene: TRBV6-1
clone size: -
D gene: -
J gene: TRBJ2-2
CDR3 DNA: TGTGCCAGCAGAATAGGCGGCACCGGGGAGCTGTTTTTT
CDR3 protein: CASRIGGTGELFF

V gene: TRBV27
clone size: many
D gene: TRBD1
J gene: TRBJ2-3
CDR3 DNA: TGTGCCAGCAGGAATAGACAGGGAAACACAGATACGCAGTATTTT
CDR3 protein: CASRNRQGNTDTQYF

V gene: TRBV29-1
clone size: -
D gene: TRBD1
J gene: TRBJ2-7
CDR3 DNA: TGCAGCGTTCCGGGACAGGATACCTACGAGCAGTACTTC
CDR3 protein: CSVPGQDTYEQYF

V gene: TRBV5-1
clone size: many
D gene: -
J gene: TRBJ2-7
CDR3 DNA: TGCGCCAGCAGCTTGGGACTGGGCTCCTACGAGCAGTACTTC
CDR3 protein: CASSLGLGSYEQYF

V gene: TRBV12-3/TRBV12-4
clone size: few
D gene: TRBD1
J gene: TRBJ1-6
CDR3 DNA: TGTGCCAGCAGTTTCCGGGACAGGGCCTATAATTCACCCCTCCACTTT
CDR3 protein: CASSFRDRAYNSPLHF

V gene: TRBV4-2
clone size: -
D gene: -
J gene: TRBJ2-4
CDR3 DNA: TGTGCCAGCAGCCAAGAGACCGGTCCAGCCAAAAACATTCAGTACTTC
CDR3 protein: CASSQETGPAKNIQYF

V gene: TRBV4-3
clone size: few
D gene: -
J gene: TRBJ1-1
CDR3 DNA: TGCGCCAGCAGCCAAGAGGGGCGGTGGGTAGCTTTCTTT
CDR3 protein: CASSQEGRWVAFF

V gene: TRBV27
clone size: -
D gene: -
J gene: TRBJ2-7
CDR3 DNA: TGTGCCAGCAGTTTAGTGGGGGACGACGAGCAGTACTTC
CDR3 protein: CASSLVGDDEQYF

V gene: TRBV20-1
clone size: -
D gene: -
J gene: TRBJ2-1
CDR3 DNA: TGCAGTGCCATGTATCAGGGGGGTTACAATGAGCAGTTCTTC
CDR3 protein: CSAMYQGGYNEQFF

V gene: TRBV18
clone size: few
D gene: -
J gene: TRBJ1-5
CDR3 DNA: TGTGCCAGCTCATGGCAGAACAATCAGCCCCAGCATTTT
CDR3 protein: CASSWQNNQPQHF

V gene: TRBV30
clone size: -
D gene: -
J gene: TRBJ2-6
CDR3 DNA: TGTGCCTGGGCGGGCCAAAGCTCTGGGGCCAACGTCCTGACTTTC
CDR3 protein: CAWAGQSSGANVLTF

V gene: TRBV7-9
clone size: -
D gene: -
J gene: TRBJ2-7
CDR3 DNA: TGTGCCAGCAACCCACTAGTTGCCTACGAGCAGTACTTC
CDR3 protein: CASNPLVAYEQYF

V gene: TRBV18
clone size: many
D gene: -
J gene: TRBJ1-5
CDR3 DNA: TGTGCCAGCTCACAGGGGGATCAGCCCCAGCATTTT
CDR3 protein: CASSQGDQPQHF

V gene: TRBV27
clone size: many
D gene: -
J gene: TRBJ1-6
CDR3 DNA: TGTGCCAGCAGTTCGACAGGCCTTAATAATTCACCCCTCCACTTT
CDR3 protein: CASSSTGLNNSPLHF

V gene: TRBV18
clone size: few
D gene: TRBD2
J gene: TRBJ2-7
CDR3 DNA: TGTGCCAGCTCACCACCGTCCGCGGGGGCCTACGAGCAGTACTTC
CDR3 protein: CASSPPSAGAYEQYF

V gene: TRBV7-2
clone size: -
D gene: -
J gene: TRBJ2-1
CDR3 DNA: TGTGCCAGCAGCAAGTTCAGGGGAGGGGGCCCCTATGAGCAGTTCTTC
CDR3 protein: CASSKFRGGGPYEQFF

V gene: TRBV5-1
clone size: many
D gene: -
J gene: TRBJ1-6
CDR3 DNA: TGCGCCAGCAGCTTGCCAGGGGTCAATTCACCCCTCCACTTT
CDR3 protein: CASSLPGVNSPLHF

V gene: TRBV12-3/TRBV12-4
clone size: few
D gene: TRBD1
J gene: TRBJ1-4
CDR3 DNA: TGTGCCAGCAGGATGACAGGGGGAAATGAAAAACTGTTTTTT
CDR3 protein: CASRMTGGNEKLFF

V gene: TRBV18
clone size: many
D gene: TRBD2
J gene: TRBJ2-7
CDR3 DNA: TGTGCCAGCTCACCTACCGGGACTAGCGGGATCGAGCAGTACTTC
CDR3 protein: CASSPTGTSGIEQYF

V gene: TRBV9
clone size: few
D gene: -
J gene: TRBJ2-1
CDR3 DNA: TGTGCCAGCAGCGTTCAGGGTATCGATGAGCAGTTCTTC
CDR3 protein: CASSVQGIDEQFF

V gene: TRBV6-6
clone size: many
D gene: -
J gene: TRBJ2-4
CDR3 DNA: TGTGCCAGCAGTTACGGTAGTGGATCCACCAAAAACATTCAGTACTTC
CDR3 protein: CASSYGSGSTKNIQYF

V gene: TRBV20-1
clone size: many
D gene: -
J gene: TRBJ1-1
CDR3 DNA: TGCAGTGCGCCCCGGGAAGGGAGCAGTGAAGCTTTCTTT
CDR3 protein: CSAPREGSSEAFF

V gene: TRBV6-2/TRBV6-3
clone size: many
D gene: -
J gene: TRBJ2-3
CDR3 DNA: TGTGCCAGCAGTTTCGCCGGGACGAGTTGGCAGTATTTT
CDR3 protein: CASSFAGTSWQYF

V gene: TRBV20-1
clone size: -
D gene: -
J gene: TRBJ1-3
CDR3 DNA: TGCAGTGCCAGCGGGGGCTGGGGAAACACCATATATTTT
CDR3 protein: CSASGGWGNTIYF

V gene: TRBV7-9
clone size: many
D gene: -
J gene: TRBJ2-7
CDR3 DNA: TGTGCCAGCAGTTCCCGGACCTCCTACGAGCAGTACTTC
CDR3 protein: CASSSRTSYEQYF

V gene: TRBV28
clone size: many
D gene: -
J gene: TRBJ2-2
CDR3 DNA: TGTGCCAGCAGTTTACCGGGTCAGAACACCGGGGAGCTGTTTTTT
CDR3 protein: CASSLPGQNTGELFF

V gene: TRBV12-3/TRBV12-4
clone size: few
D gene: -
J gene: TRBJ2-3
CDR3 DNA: TGTGCCAGCAGAAATCTGGATACGCAGTATTTT
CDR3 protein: CASRNLDTQYF

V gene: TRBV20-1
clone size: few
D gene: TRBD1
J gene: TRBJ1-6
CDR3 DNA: TGCAGTGCTACAGGGACAGGGTATTCACCCCTCCACTTT
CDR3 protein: CSATGTGYSPLHF

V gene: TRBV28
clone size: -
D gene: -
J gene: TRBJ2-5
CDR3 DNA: TGTGCCAGCAGTCTGGGACACCTAAGTACCCAGTACTTC
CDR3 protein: CASSLGHLSTQYF

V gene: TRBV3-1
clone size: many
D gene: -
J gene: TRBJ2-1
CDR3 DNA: TGTGCCAGCAGTCTTAGAACGAATGAGCAGTTCTTC
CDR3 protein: CASSLRTNEQFF

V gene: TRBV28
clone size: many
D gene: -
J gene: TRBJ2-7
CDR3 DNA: TGTGCCAGCAGACTCGACAGCTCCTACGAGCAGTACTTC
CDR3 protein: CASRLDSSYEQYF

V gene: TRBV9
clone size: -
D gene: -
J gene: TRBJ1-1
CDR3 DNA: TGTGCCAGCAGCACGGAGTGGGGAACGAACACTGAAGCTTTCTTT
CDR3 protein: CASSTEWGTNTEAFF

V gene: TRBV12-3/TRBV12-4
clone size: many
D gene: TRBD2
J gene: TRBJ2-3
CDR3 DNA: TGTGCCAGCAGTTTGAATAGCGGGGGTCTGGATACGCAGTATTTT
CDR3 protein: CASSLNSGGLDTQYF

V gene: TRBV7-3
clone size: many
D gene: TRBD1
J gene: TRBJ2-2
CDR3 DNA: TGTGCCAGCAGCTCCAGCCCCGGGACAGGGATACGAACGAACACCGGGGAGCTGTTTTTT
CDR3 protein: CASSSSPGTGIRTNTGELFF

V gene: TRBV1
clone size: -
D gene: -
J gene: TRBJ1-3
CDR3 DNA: TGCACCAGCAGGGGGAAAAAGCCTGGAAACACCATATATTTT
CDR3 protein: CTSRGKKPGNTIYF

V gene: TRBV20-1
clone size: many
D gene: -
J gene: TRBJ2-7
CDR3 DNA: TGCAGTGCTAGAGAAGCTACATCGGGGCAGTACTTC
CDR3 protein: CSAREATSGQYF

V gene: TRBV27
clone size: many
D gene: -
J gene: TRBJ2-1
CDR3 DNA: TGTGCCAGCAGTTTTAGACTTTACAATGAGCAGTTCTTC
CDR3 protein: CASSFRLYNEQFF

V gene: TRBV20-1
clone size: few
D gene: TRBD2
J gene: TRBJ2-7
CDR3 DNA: TGCAGTGCTAGAAATCGACCGGAGCGGGAGGGGCAGCAGTACTTC
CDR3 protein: CSARNRPEREGQQYF

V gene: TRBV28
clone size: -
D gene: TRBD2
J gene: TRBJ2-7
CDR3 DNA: TGTGCCAGCAGCTCACCTCTAGCGGCCGGAAGTCGAATGATCGAGCAGTACTTC
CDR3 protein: CASSSPLAAGSRMIEQYF

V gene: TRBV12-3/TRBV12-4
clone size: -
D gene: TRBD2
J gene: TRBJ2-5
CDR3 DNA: TGTGCCAGCAGCTCACTAGCGCCCAAAGGGACCCAGTACTTC
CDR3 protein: CASSSLAPKGTQYF

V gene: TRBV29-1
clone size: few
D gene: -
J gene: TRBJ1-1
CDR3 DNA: TGCAGCGTTTCCCCTGAAGCTTTCTTT
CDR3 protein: CSVSPEAFF

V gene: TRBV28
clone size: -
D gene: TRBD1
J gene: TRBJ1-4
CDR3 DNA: TGTGCCAGCAGACAAGGGGGCTCATACGAAAAACTGTTTTTT
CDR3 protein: CASRQGGSYEKLFF